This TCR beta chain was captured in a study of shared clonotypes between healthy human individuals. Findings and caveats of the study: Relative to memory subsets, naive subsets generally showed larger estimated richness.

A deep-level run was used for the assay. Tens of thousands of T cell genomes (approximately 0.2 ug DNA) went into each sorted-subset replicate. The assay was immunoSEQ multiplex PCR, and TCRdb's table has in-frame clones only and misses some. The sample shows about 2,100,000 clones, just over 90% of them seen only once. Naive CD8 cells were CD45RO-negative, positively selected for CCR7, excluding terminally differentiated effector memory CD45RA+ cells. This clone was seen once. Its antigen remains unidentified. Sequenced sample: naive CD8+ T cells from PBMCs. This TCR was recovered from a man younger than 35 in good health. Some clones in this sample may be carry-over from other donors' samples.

The CDR3 region has the DNA TGTGCCAGCAGCTCTAGGACAGGGAAGGAGTTTGGTTTTGAAAAACTGTTTTTT. Its protein product is CASSSRTGKEFGFEKLFF. This chain connects TRBV7-9 to TRBJ1-4, with 8 bases identical to TRBD1. CDR1 and CDR2 (germline): SEHNR, FQNEAQ (reference sequence). The V and J ends lost 4 bases and 7 bases, in that order; junction bases with no gene match: 17. This CDR3 has 18 amino acids.